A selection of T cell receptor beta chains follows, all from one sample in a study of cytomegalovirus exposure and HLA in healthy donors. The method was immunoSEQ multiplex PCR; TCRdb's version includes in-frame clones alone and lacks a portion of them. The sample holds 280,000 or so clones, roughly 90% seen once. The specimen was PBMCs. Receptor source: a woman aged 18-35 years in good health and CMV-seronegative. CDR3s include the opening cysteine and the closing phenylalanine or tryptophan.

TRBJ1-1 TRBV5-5 CASSFRDTEAFF
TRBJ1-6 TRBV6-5 CASSYGGKTGSPLHF
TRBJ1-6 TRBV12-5 CASTHRPGSYNSPLHF
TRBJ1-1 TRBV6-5 CASSLTGLGNTEAFF
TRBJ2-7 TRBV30 CASGEGVAIYEQYF
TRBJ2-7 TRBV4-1 CASSQEGRAYEQYF
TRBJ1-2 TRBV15 CATSRGRNIEASGYTF
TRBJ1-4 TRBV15 CATSIEVGPRNEKLFF
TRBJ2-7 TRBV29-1 CSVGQGAHEQYF
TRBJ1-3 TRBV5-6 CASSSRRRDTIYF
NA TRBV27 CASSLAARGGSDEQYF
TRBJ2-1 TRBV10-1 CASSVLAGGRNEQFF
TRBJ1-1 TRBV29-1 CSAFNWNTEAFF
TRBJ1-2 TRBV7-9 CSSNDRDWGYTF
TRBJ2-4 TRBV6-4 CASRGPGQGLF
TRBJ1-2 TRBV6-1 CASRLGGADGYTF
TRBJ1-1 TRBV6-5 CASSSNRGRLTEAFF
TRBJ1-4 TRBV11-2 CASSLGGGLLEKLFF
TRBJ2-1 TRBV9 CASSVGPKRGNEQFF
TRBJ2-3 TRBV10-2 CASSEVGPQYF
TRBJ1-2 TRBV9 CASSVGGLDYGYTF
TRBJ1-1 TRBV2 CASVEGAPEAFF
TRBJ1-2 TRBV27 CASSGTGYGYTF
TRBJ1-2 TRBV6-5 CASSTSGTQEGYTF
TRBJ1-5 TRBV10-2 CASYPGGTDGQPQHF
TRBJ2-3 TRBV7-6 CASSPLGADTQYF
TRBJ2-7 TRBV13 CASSSGTRVYEQYF
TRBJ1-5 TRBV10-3 CAISPQDNQPQHF
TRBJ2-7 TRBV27 CASMDSGSYEQYF
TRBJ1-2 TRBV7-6 CASSLPGGSGYTF
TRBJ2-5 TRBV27 CASSAQGARETQYF
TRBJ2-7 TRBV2 CASRTGVEQYF
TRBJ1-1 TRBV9 CASSPRGDVATEAFF
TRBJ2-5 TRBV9 CASSVGSSGPFRYF
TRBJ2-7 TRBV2 CASGGQLAGEQYF
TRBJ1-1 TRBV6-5 CASSSSSGTEAFF
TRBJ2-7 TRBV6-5 CASSGGQGSGEQYF
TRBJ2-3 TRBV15 CATSRDQRGPIDTQYF
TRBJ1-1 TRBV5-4 CASSSRDRPRGAFF
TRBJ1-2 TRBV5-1 CASSDQRALPGDYGYTF
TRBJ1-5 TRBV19 CASSTYSFYFQPQHF
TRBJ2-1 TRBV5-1 CASSLYRSGVSSYNEQFF
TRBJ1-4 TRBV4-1 CASSQSGGNNEKLFF
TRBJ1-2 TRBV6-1 CASSEGTAIDYGYTF
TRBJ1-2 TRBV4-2 CARSQGSGLGYGYTF